These 3 T cell receptor beta chains were all obtained from the same sample, sequenced in a study of blood T cell repertoires in COVID-19. Assay: immunoSEQ multiplex PCR; the TCRdb copy retains only in-frame clones and omits some. Counted here are around 29,000 clones, 85% to 90% occurring once; the ten biggest clones make up approximately 15%. Sequencing was carried out using peripheral blood. The receptors were sampled from a woman in her fifties or sixties with active COVID-19.

This clone showed up just once. J is TRBJ1-1 and V is TRBV10-3; 9 bases agree with TRBD1. The CDR3 consists of 15 residues. CDR1 is ENHRY, CDR2 SYGVKD, per germline. The junction had 8 bases not matched to a gene; V was cut back by 4 bases and J by 5 bases. CDR3 DNA: TGTGCCATCAGTGGAATTACAGGGGGCGGTACTGAAGCTTTCTTT. Translation: CAISGITGGGTEAFF.

The chain employs TRBV2 and TRBJ1-6; D is unclear. The V gene's germline CDR1 is SNHLY and CDR2 FYNNEI. V dropped 6 bases and J dropped 7 bases, with 13 bases sitting between them. The CDR3 totals 14 residues. CDR3 sequence (DNA): TGTGCCAGCAGGGCGGACTGGGGAAATTCACCCCTCCACTTT. It yields the protein CASRADWGNSPLHF.

On this clone: Other DNA sequences from this sample encode an identical CDR3 as well. This chain links TRBV6-5 with TRBJ2-2, with 7 bases fitting TRBD1. Unmatched junction bases numbered 7, after V lost 6 bases and J lost 3 bases. The germline V gene has CDR1 MNHEY and CDR2 SVGAGI. This CDR3 has 15 residues. The CDR3 nucleotides are TGTGCCAGCAGAAGACAGGGATTGGACACCGGGGAGCTGTTTTTT. Protein product: CASRRQGLDTGELFF.